The 16 T cell receptor beta chains listed next were all sequenced from one sample in a study of T cells in Graves' hyperthyroidism and ophthalmopathy. It was RNA transcripts that yielded the amplified TCR beta CDR3 regions. In the first-round RT-PCR of the TCR CDR3, the HTBI primer set was used. TCRdb recomputed calls from the multiplex PCR reads with MiXCR, one row per CDR3 protein. The sample holds a few hundred thousand distinct CDR3 sequences; around a fifth are singletons and the top ten take approximately 49%. Sequencing was carried out using blood. All receptors derive from a woman aged 70-85 years with Graves' ophthalmopathy.

The CDR3 is CASKGRQYQETQYF. The CDR3 DNA follows: TGTGCCAGCAAGGGACGGCAGTACCAAGAGACCCAGTACTTC. This sequence joins TRBV27 and TRBJ2-5; D tentatively fits TRBD1 or TRBD2 (5 bases each). This CDR3 has 14 residues. V was pared by 7 bases and J by 0 bases, with 12 bases between. CDR1 MNHEY and CDR2 SMNVEV come from the germline V gene (reference sequence).

This clonotype was seen at least ten times. The chain combines TRBV12-3 or TRBV12-4 with TRBJ1-1; a possible D gene is TRBD1 (6 bases). The ends were cut back, 4 bases at V and 0 bases at J, with 12 bases in the middle. There are 15 residues in the CDR3. The CDR3 spells CASSSSGTLNTEAFF. The CDR3 DNA sequence: TGTGCCAGCAGTTCCTCCGGGACACTGAACACTGAAGCTTTCTTT.

This clonotype was observed many times. This rearrangement joins TRBV28 to TRBJ2-7; TRBD2 agrees at 13 bases. The CDR3 length is 15 residues. Germline V gene lookup returns CDR1 MDHEN and CDR2 SYDVKM. V lost 4 bases to trimming and J lost 7 bases; unmatched junction nucleotides: 7. The CDR3 DNA sequence: TGTGCCAGCAGTTCTCCCAAGACTAGCGGGAGGGAGCAGTACTTC. Amino acid sequence: CASSSPKTSGREQYF. Supplemented by reference TRBV28 and TRBJ2-7, the full variable domain reads DVKVTQSSRYLVKRTGEKVFLECVQDMDHENMFWYRQDPGLGLRLIYFSYDVKMKEKGDIPEGYSVSREKKERFSLILESASTNQTSMYLCASSSPKTSGREQYFGPGTRLTVT.

This clonotype was observed a few times. The rearrangement links TRBV20-1 to TRBJ2-7; D remains ambiguous. The CDR3 contains 12 residues. The V and J ends lost 6 bases and 4 bases respectively, with 13 bases between them. The germline V gene has CDR1 DFQATT and CDR2 SNEGSKA (reference sequence). For the CDR3, the DNA is TGCAGTGCAGGGCCGTGGGTGTACGAGCAGTACTTC. Translating it yields CSAGPWVYEQYF.

This chain links TRBV3-1 with TRBJ1-6, with TRBD1 identical over 9 bases. The CDR3 loop spans 17 amino acids. V was clipped by 0 bases and J by 9 bases; unmatched bases: 9. CDR1 is LGHDT, CDR2 YNNKEL, per germline (reference sequence). CDR3: CASSQEFFGTGFSPLHF. The CDR3 coding sequence is TGTGCCAGCAGCCAAGAGTTCTTTGGGACAGGGTTTTCACCCCTCCACTTT.

This chain uses TRBV3-1 with TRBJ2-5, with a tentative D call TRBD2 (5 bases). CDR1 LGHDT and CDR2 YNNKEL come from the germline V gene (reference sequence). Trimming cost V 0 bases and J 7 bases, with 12 bases left between them. This CDR3 has 14 residues. CDR3 in DNA: TGTGCCAGCAGCCAAGATGCCCGGGCGGGGACCCAGTACTTC. Its translation is CASSQDARAGTQYF.

This clonotype was detected many times. The chain recombines TRBV6-1 with TRBJ2-7; D gene unclear. This CDR3 spans 13 amino acids. Germline V gene data show CDR1 as MNHNS and CDR2 as SASEGT. V gave up 3 bases and J gave up 2 bases, with 8 bases separating them. The CDR3 region has the DNA TGTGCCAGCAGTGATTCAGGCCCCTACGAGCAGTACTTC. Translation gives CASSDSGPYEQYF.

This clonotype was detected only a few times. The chain is built from TRBV6-5 and TRBJ1-2; D is unresolved. Germline V gene sequence: CDR1 MNHEY, CDR2 SVGAGI. Trimming removed 2 bases from V and 4 bases from J, with 14 bases in between. The CDR3 is 15 residues long. The CDR3 reads CASSYLTENPYGYTF. The CDR3 DNA follows: TGTGCCAGCAGTTACCTGACCGAGAACCCCTATGGCTACACCTTC.

This clonotype was detected a few times. The CDR3 loop is CAWMALAGLGEQFF. CDR3 nucleotide sequence: TGTGCCTGGATGGCGCTAGCGGGACTTGGGGAGCAGTTCTTC. The V gene is TRBV30, the J gene TRBJ2-1; 9 positions match TRBD2. The CDR3 loop spans 14 amino acids. Germline V gene data show CDR1 as GTSNPN and CDR2 as SVGIG (reference sequence). The junction had 11 bases not matched to a gene; V was cut back by 4 bases and J by 10 bases.

The chain carries TRBV19 and TRBJ1-3; D remains ambiguous. The length of the CDR3 is 13 residues. Germline V gives CDR1 LNHDA, CDR2 SQIVND (reference sequence). Trimming left V 5 bases short and J 3 bases short, with 8 bases between. The CDR3 coding sequence is TGTGCCAGTAGTCCTCAAAATGGAAACACCATATATTTT. Translation gives CASSPQNGNTIYF.

The CDR3, as DNA: TGTGCCAGCAGTGGACTAGCGGGTATAGATACGCAGTATTTT. As protein: CASSGLAGIDTQYF. The chain links TRBV12-3 or TRBV12-4 to TRBJ2-3, with TRBD2 matching over 11 bases. CDR3 length equals 14 residues. After removal of 5 bases from V and 5 bases from J, the junction contained 3 bases not matched to a gene.

In this sample, this clonotype turned up many times. The J gene is TRBJ2-7, the V gene TRBV6-1; TRBD1 aligns across 7 bases. Trimming removed 0 bases from V and 3 bases from J; junction bases left unmatched: 5. CDR3 length: 15 residues. From germline, CDR1 is MNHNS and CDR2 SASEGT. The CDR3 protein is CASSEAWTGFYEQYF. The CDR3, as DNA: TGTGCCAGCAGTGAAGCCTGGACAGGATTCTACGAGCAGTACTTC.

The chain is built from TRBV12-3 or TRBV12-4 and TRBJ2-5; D is possibly TRBD1 or TRBD2 (5 bases each). Trimming removed 6 bases from V and 7 bases from J, with 15 bases in between. The length of the CDR3 is 13 residues. The CDR3 loop is CASRPRDQGTQYF. The CDR3, as DNA: TGTGCCAGCAGGCCCCGGGACCAGGGGACCCAGTACTTC.

The V call is TRBV29-1, the J call TRBJ1-2; D perhaps matches TRBD1 (6 bases). Germline CDR1 and CDR2: SQVTM and ANQGSEA. This CDR3 contains 12 residues. V lost 5 bases and J lost 10, with 17 bases in between. The CDR3 region has the DNA TGCAGCGTTAGGACAGCCCGCTGGTACTACACCTTC. Its protein is CSVRTARWYYTF.

In its sample, this clonotype was seen many times. The chain links TRBV28 to TRBJ2-7; the match to TRBD1 covers 11 bases. CDR1 and CDR2 (germline): MDHEN, SYDVKM. This CDR3 comprises 15 residues. V lost 5 bases to trimming and J lost 7 bases; unmatched junction nucleotides: 10. The DNA for the CDR3 is TGTGCCAGCAGTATCGCCGGGACAGGGGGATGGGAGCAGTACTTC. Its translation: CASSIAGTGGWEQYF.

The table lists this clonotype with a few counts. V gene TRBV5-1 combines with J gene TRBJ1-1, with D possibly matching TRBD1 (5 bases). With 4 bases removed from V and 3 bases from J, the gap between germline ends came to 16 bases. The CDR3 loop spans 15 amino acids. Germline V gene sequence: CDR1 SGHRS, CDR2 YFSETQ. CDR3 sequence: CASSPMDGTHTEAFF. CDR3 coding DNA: TGCGCCAGCAGCCCTATGGACGGGACTCACACTGAAGCTTTCTTT.